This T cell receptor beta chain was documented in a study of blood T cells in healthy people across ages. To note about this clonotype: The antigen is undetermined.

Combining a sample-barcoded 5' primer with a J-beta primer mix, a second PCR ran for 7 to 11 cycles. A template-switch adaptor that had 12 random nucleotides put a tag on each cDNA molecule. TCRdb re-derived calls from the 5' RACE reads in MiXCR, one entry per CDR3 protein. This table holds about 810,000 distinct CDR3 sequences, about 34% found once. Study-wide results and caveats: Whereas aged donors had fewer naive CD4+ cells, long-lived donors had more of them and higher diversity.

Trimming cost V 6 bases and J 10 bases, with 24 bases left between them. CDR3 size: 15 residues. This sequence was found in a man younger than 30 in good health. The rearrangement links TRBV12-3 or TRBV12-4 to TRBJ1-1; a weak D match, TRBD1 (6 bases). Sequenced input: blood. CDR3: CASSRDTALMRRAFF. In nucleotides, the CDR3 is TGTGCCAGCAGCAGGGACACGGCCTTAATGAGGAGAGCTTTCTTT.